Listed here are 31 T cell receptor beta chains from one sample, sequenced in a study of identical twins. TCRdb re-called the 5' RACE reads through MiXCR, storing one row per CDR3 protein. The sample consists of 1.5 million to 2 million distinct CDR3 sequences, around 29% of them appearing once. Sample: cord blood. These receptors were collected from a newborn girl in good health.

This clonotype was counted between two and nine times. The rearrangement uses TRBV7-8 and TRBJ2-3; the match to TRBD2 covers 8 bases. Trimming took 7 bases from V and 2 from J; bases not matched to a gene: 11. This CDR3 has 16 amino acids. Germline V CDR1 and CDR2: SGHVS, FQNEAQ. The CDR3, as DNA: TGTGCCAGCAACGGGGGGGTTTCGGGTGTCACAGATACGCAGTATTTT. It specifies CASNGGVSGVTDTQYF.

This rearrangement joins TRBV10-3 to TRBJ2-3; D is uncertain. Germline V CDR1 and CDR2: ENHRY, SYGVKD. Trimming left V 3 bases short and J 3 bases short, with 7 bases between. The CDR3 loop spans 13 amino acids. CDR3 in amino acids: CAISDPITDTQYF. The CDR3 DNA reads TGTGCCATCAGTGACCCCATTACAGATACGCAGTATTTT.

This clonotype was seen a few times. The rearrangement joins TRBV4-2 to TRBJ2-1, with 12 bases identical to TRBD2. The CDR3 runs to 18 residues. With 1 base clipped from V and 1 base from J, the junction kept 5 bases outside the gene matches. Germline V lookup: CDR1 LGHNA, CDR2 YNFKEQ. CDR3 region: CASSQASGRALSYNEQFF. DNA of the CDR3: TGTGCCAGCAGCCAAGCTAGCGGGAGGGCCCTTTCCTACAATGAGCAGTTCTTC.

This clonotype was counted once. CDR3 sequence reads: CASSYVNEQFF. In DNA form, the CDR3 reads TGTGCCAGCAGCTATGTCAATGAGCAGTTCTTC. J is TRBJ2-1 and V is TRBV7-2; D is undetermined. The V gene lost 4 bases and the J gene lost 6 bases, with 4 bases spanning the gap. CDR3 length: 11 amino acids. Germline values: CDR1 SGHTA, CDR2 FQGNSA.

This clonotype was found many times. One end of the junction varies from germline; a read error may be responsible. J is TRBJ2-3 and V is TRBV18; TRBD2 aligns across 7 bases. There are 12 residues in the CDR3. Per the germline V gene, CDR1 is KGHSH and CDR2 is LQKENI. The CDR3 sequence is CASSPLANTQYF. The CDR3 nucleotides read TGCGCCAGCAGCCCACTAGCGAATACGCAGTATTTT. The full variable domain, with the rest looked up from reference TRBV18 and TRBJ2-3, is NAGVMQNPRHLVRRRGQEARLRCSPMKGHSHVYWYRQLPEEGLKFMVYLQKENIIDESGMPKERFSAEFPKEGPSILRIQQVVRGDSAAYFCASSPLANTQYFGPGTRLTVL.

The table lists this clonotype with a few counts. This chain uses TRBV12-3 or TRBV12-4 with TRBJ2-2; no firm D call. V was pared by 9 bases and J by 5 bases, with 13 bases between. The CDR3 totals 13 residues. The CDR3 loop reads CASRSRLTGELFF. CDR3 DNA: TGTGCCAGTCGGAGTCGCCTTACCGGGGAGCTGTTTTTT.

The J gene is TRBJ1-6, the V gene TRBV12-3 or TRBV12-4; D is ambiguous. V was trimmed by 6 bases and J by 4 bases, leaving 4 bases between them. The length of the CDR3 is 12 residues. CDR3 DNA sequence: TGTGCCAGCAGCGCTTATAATTCACCCCTCCACTTT. Translating gives CASSAYNSPLHF.

The J gene is TRBJ1-5, the V gene TRBV20-1, with TRBD1 matching 9 bases. Germline-derived CDR1 and CDR2 are DFQATT and SNEGSKA (reference sequence). V shed 5 bases, J shed 2 bases, and the junction held 7 bases outside the gene matches. The CDR3 covers 15 residues. The CDR3: CSAGTRTGGNQPQHF. The CDR3 DNA reads TGCAGTGCTGGAACCCGGACAGGGGGCAATCAGCCCCAGCATTTT.

This clonotype has just a few counts. This sequence joins TRBV7-2 and TRBJ1-4, with D perhaps matching TRBD1 (6 bases). This CDR3 spans 16 amino acids. CDR1 and CDR2 from the germline V gene are SGHTA and FQGNSA. V was shortened by 6 bases and J by 0 bases, with 14 bases between the two germline ends. The CDR3 bases are TGTGCCAGCAGACCTATACAGGGTGCAACTAATGAAAAACTGTTTTTT. Amino acids: CASRPIQGATNEKLFF.

The rearrangement links TRBV4-2 to TRBJ2-7; 11 nucleotides match TRBD2. Trimming cost V 4 bases and J 3 bases; bases outside gene matches: 5. Germline V CDR1 and CDR2: LGHNA, YNFKEQ. This CDR3 contains 15 residues. The DNA of the CDR3 is TGTGCCAGCAGCCCCAAACTAGCGGGGGACTACGAGCAGTACTTC. Amino acids: CASSPKLAGDYEQYF.

This clonotype was detected many times. V usage is TRBV12-3 or TRBV12-4 and J usage is TRBJ2-1, with 9 bases fitting TRBD2. With 7 bases clipped from V and 4 bases from J, the junction kept 8 bases outside the gene matches. This CDR3 has 15 amino acids. The CDR3 DNA reads TGTGCCAGCACCCTGCGGCTAGCGGGGTACAATGAGCAGTTCTTC. Protein sequence: CASTLRLAGYNEQFF.

A few counts support this clonotype. CDR3 amino acids: CASSGRTAPSTDTQYF. Written as DNA, the CDR3 is TGTGCCAGCAGCGGCCGGACTGCTCCTAGCACAGATACGCAGTATTTT. The chain combines TRBV7-2 with TRBJ2-3; TRBD2 is a possible D gene (5 bases). The germline V gene has CDR1 SGHTA and CDR2 FQGNSA. Trimming took 5 bases from V and 0 from J, leaving 15 bases between them. CDR3 length: 16 amino acids. The entire variable domain, with the rest obtained from reference TRBV7-2 and TRBJ2-3, is as follows: GAGVSQSPSNKVTEKGKDVELRCDPISGHTALYWYRQSLGQGLEFLIYFQGNSAPDKSGLPSDRFSAERTGGSVSTLTIQRTQQEDSAVYLCASSGRTAPSTDTQYFGPGTRLTVL.

This clonotype appeared many times. This chain links TRBV5-1 with TRBJ2-3; possibly TRBD2 for D (5 bases). The V end was cut by 2 bases, the J end by 6 bases, with 16 bases between. This CDR3 comprises 15 residues. Germline CDR1 is SGHRS and CDR2 is YFSETQ. This chain's CDR3 is CASSLAAPIGDTQYF. For the CDR3, the DNA is TGCGCCAGCAGCTTAGCGGCACCAATCGGGGATACGCAGTATTTT.

The gene calls are TRBV3-1 and TRBJ1-4; D gene ambiguous. Per germline, CDR1 LGHDT and CDR2 YNNKEL (reference sequence). The CDR3 length is 15 residues. V gave up 3 bases and J gave up 2 bases, with 10 bases separating them. CDR3 sequence: CASSHGRRTNEKLFF. CDR3 in DNA: TGTGCCAGCAGCCACGGTCGACGGACTAATGAAAAACTGTTTTTT.

This clonotype was seen a handful of times. This chain connects TRBV7-2 to TRBJ2-3; D not certain. V was trimmed by 1 base and J by 5 bases, leaving 7 bases between them. Germline-derived CDR1 and CDR2 are SGHTA and FQGNSA. CDR3 size: 13 residues. The CDR3 bases are TGTGCCAGCAGCTTAGGGGTTCGAGATACGCAGTATTTT. Translated, it gives CASSLGVRDTQYF.

For this clonotype: Germline is not matched at one junction end, which may reflect a read error. This chain connects TRBV7-2 to TRBJ2-7; D not resolved. Germline V gene sequence: CDR1 SGHTA, CDR2 FQGNSA. The CDR3 sequence is 13 residues long. The chain's CDR3 is CACSFSETYEQYF. For the CDR3, the DNA is TGTGCCTGCAGCTTCTCGGAGACCTACGAGCAGTACTTC.

The rearrangement links TRBV20-1 to TRBJ1-2; TRBD1 might be the D (6 bases). There are 12 residues in the CDR3. V gave up 7 bases and J gave up 5 bases, with 14 bases separating them. Germline CDR1 and CDR2: DFQATT and SNEGSKA (reference sequence). The CDR3 DNA follows: TGCAGTGACAGGGCGCCACCTTATGGCTACACCTTC. This encodes CSDRAPPYGYTF.

The chain has TRBV14 and TRBJ1-1, with D hard to call. The V end lost 3 bases, the J end lost 3 bases, and 8 bases lay between the germline ends. Germline CDR1 SGHDN, CDR2 FVKESK. The CDR3 totals 13 residues. CDR3 protein: CASSQAAYTEAFF. The DNA of the CDR3 is TGTGCCAGCAGCCAGGCTGCTTACACTGAAGCTTTCTTT. The full variable domain, with the rest looked up from reference TRBV14 and TRBJ1-1, is EAGVTQFPSHSVIEKGQTVTLRCDPISGHDNLYWYRRVMGKEIKFLLHFVKESKQDESGMPNNRFLAERTGGTYSTLKVQPAELEDSGVYFCASSQAAYTEAFFGQGTRLTVV.

The chain couples TRBV25-1 to TRBJ2-1; the match to TRBD2 covers 13 bases. This CDR3 region has 18 residues. Germline V CDR1 and CDR2: MGHDK, SYGVNS. V dropped 1 base and J dropped 6; count of bases not matched to a gene: 9. In nucleotides, the CDR3 is TGTGCCAGCAGTGAATCCCCCTGGACTAGCGGGAGAGGCAATGAGCAGTTCTTC. Its protein is CASSESPWTSGRGNEQFF.

This clonotype was seen a handful of times. The rearrangement links TRBV3-1 to TRBJ2-4; the match to TRBD2 covers 8 bases. The better agreement between TRBJ2-5 and the DNA end casts doubt on the J call. Germline V gives CDR1 LGHDT, CDR2 YNNKEL (reference sequence). CDR3 size: 17 residues. The CDR3 DNA reads TGTGCCAGCAGCCAATCCGGGACTAGATGGGGGGTAGAGACCCAGTACTTC. As protein: CASSQSGTRWGVETQYF.

The chain employs TRBV5-1 and TRBJ2-3; 8 bases match TRBD2. The CDR3 consists of 14 residues. CDR1 SGHRS and CDR2 YFSETQ come from the germline V gene. V was clipped by 4 bases and J by 5 bases; unmatched bases: 6. The CDR3 DNA sequence: TGCGCCAGCAGCATAGCGGGGCCCGGAGATACGCAGTATTTT. Translation gives CASSIAGPGDTQYF.

This chain joins TRBV4-2 and TRBJ1-2; a weak D match, TRBD1 (5 bases). CDR3 size: 17 residues. Deletions cut 1 base from V and 4 bases from J, with 19 bases between. CDR1 and CDR2 (germline): LGHNA, YNFKEQ. The CDR3 coding sequence is TGTGCCAGCAGCCAAGCCCCTTCACAGGACGGGGTCTATGGCTACACCTTC. Protein: CASSQAPSQDGVYGYTF.

This clonotype was observed a few times. The chain couples TRBV18 to TRBJ2-1; possibly TRBD2 for D (7 bases). Germline-derived CDR1 and CDR2 are KGHSH and LQKENI. Trimming shortened V by 3 bases and J by 9 bases, and 15 bases separated the two germline ends. This CDR3 is built from 14 residues. For the CDR3, the DNA is TGTGCCAGCTCACCGGGGGGGGCGGCTCGTGAGCAGTTCTTC. Amino acids: CASSPGGAAREQFF. Full variable domain (outside the CDR3, taken from reference TRBV18 and TRBJ2-1): NAGVMQNPRHLVRRRGQEARLRCSPMKGHSHVYWYRQLPEEGLKFMVYLQKENIIDESGMPKERFSAEFPKEGPSILRIQQVVRGDSAAYFCASSPGGAAREQFFGPGTRLTVL.

The chain carries TRBV4-2 and TRBJ2-7; 9 nucleotides agree with TRBD2. This CDR3 has 17 amino acids. Germline CDR1 is LGHNA and CDR2 is YNFKEQ. After removal of 0 bases from V and 2 bases from J, the junction contained 8 bases not matched to a gene. The DNA for the CDR3 is TGTGCCAGCAGCCAAGATGCCCTAGCGGGAATTCCCTACGAGCAGTACTTC. This translates into CASSQDALAGIPYEQYF.

This chain uses TRBV12-3 or TRBV12-4 with TRBJ2-5, with TRBD1 matching 8 bases. This CDR3 contains 15 residues. The junction had 6 bases not matched to a gene; V was cut back by 6 bases and J by 0 bases. Written as DNA, the CDR3 is TGTGCCAGCAGACAGGGGGAAGTGGACCAAGAGACCCAGTACTTC. Its protein is CASRQGEVDQETQYF.

In this sample, this clonotype turned up a few times. The CDR3 nucleotides read TGTGCCAGCAGCCAGACAGGGCGGGGTAGGAACACTGAAGCTTTCTTT. Protein: CASSQTGRGRNTEAFF. The gene calls are TRBV11-2 and TRBJ1-1, with 7 bases matching TRBD1. Germline V lookup: CDR1 SGHAT, CDR2 FQNNGV. CDR3 length: 16 amino acids. V dropped 5 bases and J dropped 1; count of bases not matched to a gene: 10.

The CDR3 DNA sequence: TGTGCCAGCAGCTTCGGGGGGGCAACTAATGAAAAACTGTTTTTT. As protein: CASSFGGATNEKLFF. V gene TRBV3-1 combines with J gene TRBJ1-4; a possible D gene is TRBD1 (5 bases). The CDR3 spans 15 residues. Deletions cut 5 bases from V and 0 bases from J, with 10 bases between. CDR1 and CDR2 (germline): LGHDT, YNNKEL (reference sequence). The full variable domain, rest sourced from reference TRBV3-1 and TRBJ1-4, is DTAVSQTPKYLVTQMGNDKSIKCEQNLGHDTMYWYKQDSKKFLKIMFSYNNKELIINETVPNRFSPKSPDKAHLNLHINSLELGDSAVYFCASSFGGATNEKLFFGSGTQLSVL.

J is TRBJ2-3 and V is TRBV28, with a weak D call TRBD2 (5 bases). CDR3 size: 15 residues. The germline V gene encodes CDR1 MDHEN and CDR2 SYDVKM. V lost 2 bases to trimming and J lost 8 bases, with 17 bases between them. The CDR3 bases are TGTGCCAGCAGTTTAGGTAGCGCGTTCCGGGGTACGCAGTATTTT. It encodes CASSLGSAFRGTQYF.

In this sample, this clonotype turned up a few times. DNA of the CDR3: TGCAGTGCTAGAACTAGCCCCGGGGAGACCCAGTACTTC. Translation gives CSARTSPGETQYF. This chain links TRBV20-1 with TRBJ2-5, with D possibly being TRBD2 (6 bases). CDR1 and CDR2 from the germline V gene are DFQATT and SNEGSKA (reference sequence). The CDR3 sequence is 13 residues long. V dropped 2 bases and J dropped 5 bases, with 12 bases sitting between them.

This clonotype was detected only a few times. V is TRBV4-1 and J is TRBJ2-1, with 7 bases that match TRBD2. J gave up 0 bases and V 4 bases, and 9 bases lay outside the gene matches. Germline V gene sequence: CDR1 MGHRA, CDR2 YSYEKL. The CDR3 contains 17 residues. This chain's CDR3 is CASSLTRGTSSYNEQFF. CDR3 sequence (DNA): TGCGCCAGCAGCCTGACGCGGGGGACGAGCTCCTACAATGAGCAGTTCTTC.

This clonotype was observed a handful of times. The rearrangement joins TRBV27 to TRBJ1-5, with D possibly TRBD1 on 5 matching bases. Per the germline V gene, CDR1 is MNHEY and CDR2 is SMNVEV (reference sequence). Trimming stripped 6 bases from V and 5 bases from J, with 23 bases between. This CDR3 region has 17 residues. The CDR3 DNA follows: TGTGCCAGCAGCGAATTGGGGGGTGTTCAATTTCATCAGCCCCAGCATTTT. Encoded protein: CASSELGGVQFHQPQHF.